One sample yielded the 23 T cell receptor beta chains listed below, sequenced in a study of T cells after posttransplantation cyclophosphamide (dated by TCRdb to the mid-2010s). The library relied on the immunoSEQ multiplex PCR assay. The table was pulled from immuneACCESS by TCRdb, which kept in-frame rearrangements only. Such tables lose some clones; where checked, under half of the loss comes from unresolved V genes, and the rest has no known cause. Listed for this sample are 40,000 to 45,000 clones, none observed only a single time. The ten biggest clones cover roughly 2.1% of the sample. Sequencing used PBMCs. The receptors originated from a man aged 35-49 years in good health, CMV-negative, and a related stem cell transplant donor.

Ten or more counts support this clone. The J gene is TRBJ1-2, the V gene TRBV25-1, with D unclear. V was pared by 4 bases and J by 1 base, with 7 bases between. The CDR3 covers 13 residues. Per the germline V gene, CDR1 is MGHDK and CDR2 is SYGVNS. CDR3 DNA sequence: TGTGCCAGCAGTGGCGATGATAACTATGGCTACACCTTC. Its translation: CASSGDDNYGYTF.

The chain couples TRBV9 to TRBJ2-4, with TRBD2 matching 7 bases. V trimming: 0 bases; J trimming: 3 bases; junction bases outside the gene matches: 3. CDR3 length: 15 residues. Per the germline V gene, CDR1 is SGDLS and CDR2 is YYNGEE. The CDR3 region has the DNA TGTGCCAGCAGCGTAGCCGGGACTATCAAAAACATTCAGTACTTC. Amino acid sequence: CASSVAGTIKNIQYF.

The V and J genes are TRBV15 and TRBJ2-7; D is possibly TRBD1 (6 bases). The CDR3 contains 19 residues. CDR1 LNHNV and CDR2 YYDKDF come from the germline V gene (reference sequence). V was cut by 3 bases and J by 0 bases, with 24 bases left in between. CDR3 protein: CATSSPRVRTVGASYEQYF. The CDR3 bases are TGTGCCACCAGCAGTCCACGCGTGAGGACCGTGGGGGCCTCCTACGAGCAGTACTTC.

This clone was counted many times. CDR3 sequence: CASREGQGPYEQYV. In DNA, the CDR3 is TGTGCCAGCAGAGAGGGACAGGGACCCTACGAGCAGTACGTC. The chain couples TRBV27 to TRBJ2-7, with 9 nucleotides matching TRBD1. CDR1 and CDR2 from the germline V gene are MNHEY and SMNVEV (reference sequence). The V gene end was trimmed by 6 bases and the J gene end by 2 bases; junction bases not matched to a gene: 5. This CDR3 comprises 14 residues.

The chain links TRBV2 to TRBJ2-1, with D tentatively TRBD1 (5 bases). The V gene lost 1 base and the J gene lost 2 bases, with 6 bases spanning the gap. The CDR3 extends over 14 amino acids. The germline gives CDR1 SNHLY, CDR2 FYNNEI. The CDR3 region has the DNA TGTGCCAGCAGTGAAGTCAGGGCCTACAATGAGCAGTTCTTC. Amino acid sequence: CASSEVRAYNEQFF. Complete variable domain (other parts from reference TRBV2 and TRBJ2-1): EPEVTQTPSHQVTQMGQEVILRCVPISNHLYFYWYRQILGQKVEFLVSFYNNEISEKSEIFDDQFSVERPDGSNFTLKIRSTKLEDSAMYFCASSEVRAYNEQFFGPGTRLTVL.

This clone was picked up many times. The V gene is TRBV5-6, the J gene TRBJ2-3; TRBD1 agrees at 8 bases. The V gene end was trimmed by 4 bases and the J gene end by 0 bases; junction bases not matched to a gene: 1. The germline gives CDR1 SGHDT, CDR2 YYEEEE. CDR3 size: 14 residues. The CDR3 DNA reads TGTGCCAGCAGCCAGGGGGCGAGCACAGATACGCAGTATTTT. Residues: CASSQGASTDTQYF. The full variable domain, in which reference TRBV5-6 and TRBJ2-3 provide the parts outside the CDR3, is DAGVTQSPTHLIKTRGQQVTLRCSPKSGHDTVSWYQQALGQGPQFIFQYYEEEERQRGNFPDRFSGHQFPNYSSELNVNALLLGDSALYLCASSQGASTDTQYFGPGTRLTVL.

The chain has TRBV7-9 and TRBJ2-7; TRBD2 is a possible D gene (5 bases). The V end lost 4 bases, the J end lost 3 bases, and 19 bases lay between the germline ends. Germline V gene data show CDR1 as SEHNR and CDR2 as FQNEAQ (reference sequence). There are 16 residues in the CDR3. CDR3 in amino acids: CASSSYGGDGLYEQYF. In nucleotides, the CDR3 is TGTGCCAGCAGCTCCTATGGTGGCGACGGACTCTACGAGCAGTACTTC. Variable domain in full (rest from reference TRBV7-9 and TRBJ2-7): DTGVSQNPRHKITKRGQNVTFRCDPISEHNRLYWYRQTLGQGPEFLTYFQNEAQLEKSRLLSDRFSAERPKGSFSTLEIQRTEQGDSAMYLCASSSYGGDGLYEQYFGPGTRLTVT.

This clone appeared many times. The chain is built from TRBV4-3 and TRBJ2-1, with 9 bases fitting TRBD2. This CDR3 has 16 residues. Trimming cost V 1 base and J 8 bases; bases outside gene matches: 9. Germline loops: CDR1 LGHNA, CDR2 YSLEER. This chain's CDR3 is CASSQVKAGGQDEQFF. The DNA for the CDR3 is TGCGCCAGCAGCCAAGTGAAGGCGGGAGGGCAGGATGAGCAGTTCTTC.

A few counts support this clone. V usage is TRBV27 and J usage is TRBJ2-7, with 9 bases aligning to TRBD1. CDR3 length equals 13 residues. Looked up from germline, CDR1 is MNHEY and CDR2 is SMNVEV (reference sequence). V lost 5 bases and J lost 7; bases outside the gene matches: 6. This CDR3 is CASSKQGAGEQYV. The CDR3 DNA follows: TGTGCCAGCAGTAAACAGGGGGCTGGGGAGCAGTACGTC.

In this sample, this clone turned up many times. The chain joins TRBV30 to TRBJ1-1; 7 nucleotides agree with TRBD1. This CDR3 spans 14 amino acids. From germline, CDR1 is GTSNPN and CDR2 SVGIG (reference sequence). V gave up 1 base and J gave up 0 bases; unmatched junction bases: 2. CDR3 nucleotide sequence: TGTGCCTGGAGTGCCGGGACAGTGAACACTGAAGCTTTCTTT. This sequence encodes CAWSAGTVNTEAFF. The variable domain in full, completed from reference TRBV30 and TRBJ1-1, reads SQTIHQWPATLVQPVGSPLSLECTVEGTSNPNLYWYRQAAGRGLQLLFYSVGIGQISSEVPQNLSASRPQDRQFILSSKKLLLSDSGFYLCAWSAGTVNTEAFFGQGTRLTVV.

This clone turned up a few times. This chain joins TRBV2 and TRBJ2-5; 10 bases align to TRBD2. Germline V lookup: CDR1 SNHLY, CDR2 FYNNEI. CDR3 length: 13 amino acids. After removal of 7 bases from V and 4 bases from J, the junction contained 3 bases not matched to a gene. This chain's CDR3 is CASKASGGETQYF. The DNA of the CDR3 is TGTGCCAGCAAGGCTAGCGGGGGAGAGACCCAGTACTTC.

In its sample, this clone was seen many times. This chain links TRBV6-5 with TRBJ2-7, with 7 bases matching TRBD1. The germline V gene encodes CDR1 MNHEY and CDR2 SVGAGI. The ends lost 6 bases at V and 0 bases at J; junction bases unmatched: 5. CDR3 length: 14 amino acids. The CDR3 DNA reads TGTGCCAGCAGGTTGGACAGGAACTCCTACGAGCAGTACTTC. Encoded protein: CASRLDRNSYEQYF.

The genes are TRBV25-1 and TRBJ2-4, with 14 bases lining up with TRBD2. CDR1 is MGHDK, CDR2 SYGVNS, per germline. The J segment lost 13 bases and the V segment lost 1 base, leaving 9 bases of the junction unmatched. The CDR3 has 16 amino acids. CDR3: CASSEFETSGRALQYF. In DNA, the CDR3 is TGTGCCAGCAGTGAATTCGAGACTAGCGGGAGGGCGTTGCAGTACTTC. The entire variable domain, with the rest obtained from reference TRBV25-1 and TRBJ2-4, is as follows: EADIYQTPRYLVIGTGKKITLECSQTMGHDKMYWYQQDPGMELHLIHYSYGVNSTEKGDLSSESTVSRIRTEHFPLTLESARPSHTSQYLCASSEFETSGRALQYFGAGTRLSVL.

Many counts were recorded for this clone. V gene TRBV9 combines with J gene TRBJ2-5; 7 bases fit TRBD1. This CDR3 spans 15 amino acids. Germline trimming cut 3 bases from V and 5 bases from J; bases unmatched to any gene: 10. Germline CDR1 is SGDLS and CDR2 is YYNGEE. DNA for the CDR3: TGTGCCAGCAGCGAATCCGACAGGGACGGGGAGACCCAGTACTTC. This encodes CASSESDRDGETQYF.

This clone was picked up many times. The rearrangement uses TRBV14 and TRBJ2-5, with D possibly matching TRBD2 (6 bases). V shed 3 bases and J shed 13 bases, with 18 bases lying between them. The germline V gene has CDR1 SGHDN and CDR2 FVKESK. This CDR3 is 13 amino acids long. The CDR3 region has the DNA TGTGCCAGCAGCCACCTTACTACTAGCATGGCGTACTTC. Its translation is CASSHLTTSMAYF.

This chain uses TRBV5-4 with TRBJ2-2; 9 nucleotides agree with TRBD1. CDR1 and CDR2 (germline): SGHNT, YYREEE (reference sequence). V lost 4 bases and J lost 3; bases outside the gene matches: 1. The CDR3 runs to 14 residues. Here the CDR3 DNA reads TGTGCCAGCAGCCGGACAGGGGACACCGGGGAGCTGTTTTTT. Translating it yields CASSRTGDTGELFF.

This clone was counted many times. This rearrangement joins TRBV6-1 to TRBJ2-3, with 7 bases identical to TRBD2. Trimming removed 0 bases from V and 6 bases from J; junction bases left unmatched: 3. Germline CDR1 reads MNHNS; CDR2 reads SASEGT. The CDR3 totals 14 residues. CDR3 DNA: TGTGCCAGCAGTGAAGCGCAGCGGGGTGATACGCAGTATTTT. Its protein is CASSEAQRGDTQYF.

This clone has ten or more counts. The chain couples TRBV5-4 to TRBJ1-2; 7 bases align to TRBD1. V shed 5 bases, J shed 4 bases, and the junction held 8 bases outside the gene matches. CDR1 is SGHNT and CDR2 is YYREEE in the germline V gene (reference sequence). The CDR3 is made up of 14 amino acids. The CDR3 sequence: CASRRQGESYGYTF. The DNA for the CDR3 is TGTGCCAGCAGGCGACAGGGAGAATCCTATGGCTACACCTTC.

The sample holds many counts of this clone. J is TRBJ1-1 and V is TRBV6-5; no reliable D call. CDR3 length: 15 amino acids. Germline CDR1 is MNHEY and CDR2 is SVGAGI. Trimming pared 2 bases from V and 4 bases from J, leaving 14 bases between. Here the CDR3 reads CASSYGRGFRTEAFF. Here the CDR3 DNA reads TGTGCCAGCAGTTACGGGAGAGGGTTCCGCACTGAAGCTTTCTTT.

Many counts were recorded for this clone. This rearrangement joins TRBV5-4 to TRBJ2-3; 7 bases are a match to TRBD2. Per the germline V gene, CDR1 is SGHNT and CDR2 is YYREEE (reference sequence). This CDR3 spans 16 amino acids. V dropped 6 bases and J dropped 0; count of bases not matched to a gene: 10. The CDR3 nucleotides are TGTGCCAGCACCCCCCGGGCGGGAGTCAGCACAGATACGCAGTATTTT. Translating gives CASTPRAGVSTDTQYF.

In this sample, this clone turned up many times. The chain employs TRBV7-2 and TRBJ1-3; weak D call: TRBD1 (5 bases). CDR1 SGHTA and CDR2 FQGNSA come from the germline V gene. CDR3 size: 16 residues. V was clipped by 3 bases and J by 3 bases, with 15 bases between them. This chain's CDR3 is CASSFQQARGGNTIYF. CDR3 in DNA: TGTGCCAGCAGCTTTCAACAGGCTAGAGGTGGAAACACCATATATTTT. The entire variable domain, with the rest obtained from reference TRBV7-2 and TRBJ1-3, is as follows: GAGVSQSPSNKVTEKGKDVELRCDPISGHTALYWYRQSLGQGLEFLIYFQGNSAPDKSGLPSDRFSAERTGGSVSTLTIQRTQQEDSAVYLCASSFQQARGGNTIYFGEGSWLTVV.

This rearrangement joins TRBV15 to TRBJ2-7; 11 bases agree with TRBD2. This CDR3 region has 16 residues. The V segment lost 3 bases and the J segment 4 bases; nucleotides outside the gene matches: 8. The germline CDR1 and CDR2 sequences are LNHNV and YYDKDF (reference sequence). The CDR3 loop is CATSSRLAGLFYEQYF. CDR3 coding DNA: TGTGCCACCAGCAGTCGACTAGCGGGGCTTTTTTACGAGCAGTACTTC.

CDR3 DNA sequence: TGTGCCAGCAGCTTTTCCGGGGGGGGGTCCACAGATACGCAGTATTTT. Its protein is CASSFSGGGSTDTQYF. The gene calls are TRBV7-8 and TRBJ2-3; TRBD2 aligns across 8 bases. CDR1 SGHVS and CDR2 FQNEAQ come from the germline V gene. CDR3 length: 16 residues. V was pared by 3 bases and J by 2 bases, with 7 bases of the junction left unmatched.